The following is a T cell receptor beta chain sequence with its context. Its target is unknown. The sample belongs to a study of T and B cells in COVID-19 patients. Study-wide context: Critical illness requiring mechanical ventilation or extracorporeal membrane oxygenation affected three fifths of the roughly 20 active-infection patients. General observations from the study: Active COVID-19 showed highly clonal TRB repertoires; recovery showed diversity and richness above healthy donors. The recovered cohort had thousands of exclusive TCR clusters, including 25 to 35 low generation probability clusters.

From blood, about 230-500 ng of genomic DNA served as TRB template. TRB rearrangements were amplified by multiplex PCR with BIOMED2 TRB-A/B primers. From the multiplex PCR reads, TCRdb called clonotypes with MiXCR, one entry per CDR3 protein. The table lists under 5,500 distinct CDR3 sequences, 33% of them singletons. The sequenced sample was blood. The origin of this receptor is a human donor who had recovered from COVID-19.

CDR3 amino acids: CACPAGGAKNIQYF. In DNA form, the CDR3 reads TGTGCCTGTCCTGCGGGTGGAGCCAAAAACATTCAGTACTTC. This chain joins TRBV30 and TRBJ2-4; a possible D gene is TRBD2 (5 bases). V lost 6 bases, J lost 0 bases, and 12 bases lay in between. Germline V gene sequence: CDR1 GTSNPN, CDR2 SVGIG (reference sequence). The length of the CDR3 is 14 residues.